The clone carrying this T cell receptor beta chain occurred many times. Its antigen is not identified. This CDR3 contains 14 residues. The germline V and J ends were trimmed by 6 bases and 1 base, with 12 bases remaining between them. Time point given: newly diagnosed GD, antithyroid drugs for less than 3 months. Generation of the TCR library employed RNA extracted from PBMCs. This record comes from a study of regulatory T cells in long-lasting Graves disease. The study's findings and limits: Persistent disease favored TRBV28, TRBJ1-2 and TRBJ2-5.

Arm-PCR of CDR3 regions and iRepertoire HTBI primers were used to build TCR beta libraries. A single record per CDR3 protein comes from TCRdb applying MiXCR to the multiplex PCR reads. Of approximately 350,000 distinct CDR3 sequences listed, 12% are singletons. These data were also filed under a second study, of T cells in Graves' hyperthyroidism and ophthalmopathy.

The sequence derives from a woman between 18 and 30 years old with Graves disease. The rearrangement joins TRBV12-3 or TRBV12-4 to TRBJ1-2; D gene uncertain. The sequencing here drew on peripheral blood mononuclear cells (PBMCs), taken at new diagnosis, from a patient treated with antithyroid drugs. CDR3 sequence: CASSLGRLNYGYTF. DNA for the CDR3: TGTGCCAGCAGCTTGGGTCGGCTTAACTATGGCTACACCTTC.